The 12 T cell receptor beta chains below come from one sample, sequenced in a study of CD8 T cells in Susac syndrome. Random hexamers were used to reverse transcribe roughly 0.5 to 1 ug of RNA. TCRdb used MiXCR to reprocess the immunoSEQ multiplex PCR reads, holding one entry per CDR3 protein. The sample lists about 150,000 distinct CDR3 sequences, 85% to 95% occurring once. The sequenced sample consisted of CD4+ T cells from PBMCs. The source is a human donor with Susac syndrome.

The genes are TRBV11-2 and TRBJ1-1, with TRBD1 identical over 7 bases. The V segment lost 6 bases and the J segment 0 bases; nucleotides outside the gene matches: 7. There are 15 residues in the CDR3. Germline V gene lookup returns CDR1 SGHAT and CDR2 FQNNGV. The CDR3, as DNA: TGTGCCAGCAGAGCCATCAGGGGGATGAACACTGAAGCTTTCTTT. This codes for CASRAIRGMNTEAFF. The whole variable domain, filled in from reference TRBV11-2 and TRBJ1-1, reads EAGVAQSPRYKIIEKRQSVAFWCNPISGHATLYWYQQILGQGPKLLIQFQNNGVVDDSQLPKDRFSAERLKGVDSTLKIQPAKLEDSAVYLCASRAIRGMNTEAFFGQGTRLTVV.

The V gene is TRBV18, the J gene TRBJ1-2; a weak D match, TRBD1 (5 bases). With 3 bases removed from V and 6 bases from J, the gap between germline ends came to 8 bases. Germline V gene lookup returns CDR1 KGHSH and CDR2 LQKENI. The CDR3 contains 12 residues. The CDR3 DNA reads TGTGCCAGCTCACCGGCGGGGGATGGCTACACCTTC. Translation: CASSPAGDGYTF.

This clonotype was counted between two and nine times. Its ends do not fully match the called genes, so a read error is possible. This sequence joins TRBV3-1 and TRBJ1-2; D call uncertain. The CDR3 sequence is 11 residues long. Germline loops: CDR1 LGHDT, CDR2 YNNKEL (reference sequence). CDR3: CASTQGYGYTF. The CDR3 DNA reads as TGTGCCAGCACCCAAGGCTATGGCTACACCTTC.

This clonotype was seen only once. The CDR3 protein is CSVGDVSTDTQYF. The CDR3, as DNA: TGCAGCGTTGGGGATGTATCCACAGATACGCAGTATTTT. The chain links TRBV29-1 to TRBJ2-3; D remains unclear. The CDR3 consists of 13 residues. V was trimmed by 4 bases and J by 2 bases, leaving 10 bases between them. CDR1 and CDR2 (germline): SQVTM, ANQGSEA.

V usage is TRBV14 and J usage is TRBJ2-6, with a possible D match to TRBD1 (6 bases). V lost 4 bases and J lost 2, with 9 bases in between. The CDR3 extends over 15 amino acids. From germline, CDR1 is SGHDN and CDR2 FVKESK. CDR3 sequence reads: CASSPTGPGANVLTF. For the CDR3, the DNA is TGTGCCAGCAGCCCTACAGGGCCTGGGGCCAACGTCCTGACTTTC.

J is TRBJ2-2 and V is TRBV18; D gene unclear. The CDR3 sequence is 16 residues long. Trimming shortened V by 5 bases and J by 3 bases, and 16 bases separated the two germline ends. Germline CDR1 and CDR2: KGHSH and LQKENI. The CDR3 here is CASSVLPGTDTGELFF. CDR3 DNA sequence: TGTGCCAGCTCAGTGTTGCCCGGCACAGACACCGGGGAGCTGTTTTTT.

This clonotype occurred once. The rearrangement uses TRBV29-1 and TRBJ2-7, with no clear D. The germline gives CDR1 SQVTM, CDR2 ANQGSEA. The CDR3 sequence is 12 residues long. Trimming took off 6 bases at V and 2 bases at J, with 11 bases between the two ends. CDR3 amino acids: CSVLDPPYEQYF. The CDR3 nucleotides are TGCAGCGTGCTGGACCCTCCCTACGAGCAGTACTTC.

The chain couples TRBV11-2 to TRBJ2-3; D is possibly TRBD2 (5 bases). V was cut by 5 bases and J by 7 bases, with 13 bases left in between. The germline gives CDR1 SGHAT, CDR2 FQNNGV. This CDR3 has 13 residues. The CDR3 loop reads CASSPRLANTQYF. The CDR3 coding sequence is TGTGCCAGCAGCCCCCGTCTAGCAAATACGCAGTATTTT. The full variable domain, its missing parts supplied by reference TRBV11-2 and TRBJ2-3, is EAGVAQSPRYKIIEKRQSVAFWCNPISGHATLYWYQQILGQGPKLLIQFQNNGVVDDSQLPKDRFSAERLKGVDSTLKIQPAKLEDSAVYLCASSPRLANTQYFGPGTRLTVL.

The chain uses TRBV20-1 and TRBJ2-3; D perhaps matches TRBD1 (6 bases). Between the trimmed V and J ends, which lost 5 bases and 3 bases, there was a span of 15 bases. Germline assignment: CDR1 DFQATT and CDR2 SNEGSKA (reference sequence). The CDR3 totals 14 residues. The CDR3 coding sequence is TGCAGTGCTCCTGGGACACCCGCTACAGATACGCAGTATTTT. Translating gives CSAPGTPATDTQYF.

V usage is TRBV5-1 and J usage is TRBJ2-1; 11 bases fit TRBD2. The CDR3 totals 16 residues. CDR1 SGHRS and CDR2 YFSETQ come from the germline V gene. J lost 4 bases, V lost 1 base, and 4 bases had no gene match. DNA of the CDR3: TGCGCCAGCAGCTTGACTAGCGGGGGTCATTACAATGAGCAGTTCTTC. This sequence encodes CASSLTSGGHYNEQFF.

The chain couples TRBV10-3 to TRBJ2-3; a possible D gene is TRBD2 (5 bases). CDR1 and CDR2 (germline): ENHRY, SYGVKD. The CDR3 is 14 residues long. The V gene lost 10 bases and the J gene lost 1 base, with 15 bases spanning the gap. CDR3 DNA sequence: TGTGCCAAATCCCAAACTAGTGGCACAGATACGCAGTATTTT. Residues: CAKSQTSGTDTQYF.

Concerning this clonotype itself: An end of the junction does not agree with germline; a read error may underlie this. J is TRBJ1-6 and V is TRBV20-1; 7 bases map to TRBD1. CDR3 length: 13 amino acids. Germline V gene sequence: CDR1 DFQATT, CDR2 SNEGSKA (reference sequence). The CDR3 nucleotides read TGCAGTGCTAGCGACAGGGTCCGATCACCCCTCCATTTT. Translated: CSASDRVRSPLHF.